The 9 T cell receptor beta chains presented below share a single source sample, sequenced in a study of neurological immune-mediated disorders. TCRdb independently ran MiXCR on the 5' RACE reads; one entry per CDR3 protein. The table shows around 130,000 distinct CDR3 sequences, with roughly 3.4% occurring only once. The sequenced sample consisted of PBMCs. The receptors were gathered from a woman aged 25 to 39 with multiple sclerosis.

This clonotype was detected ten times or more. The V and J genes are TRBV12-3 or TRBV12-4 and TRBJ1-1, with a tentative D call TRBD1 (5 bases). V was clipped by 6 bases and J by 8 bases, with 16 bases between them. This CDR3 is 13 amino acids long. This chain's CDR3 is CASRRDGQSEAFF. The CDR3 region has the DNA TGTGCCAGCAGGAGGGACGGCCAGTCCGAAGCTTTCTTT.

This clonotype was recorded at least ten times. The chain links TRBV20-1 to TRBJ1-1; the D is unclear. CDR3 size: 11 residues. Deletions cut 0 bases from V and 7 bases from J, with 6 bases between. The germline V gene has CDR1 DFQATT and CDR2 SNEGSKA (reference sequence). CDR3 in amino acids: CSARDPHEAFF. Written as DNA, the CDR3 is TGCAGTGCTAGAGACCCCCATGAAGCTTTCTTT.

This clonotype was counted at least ten times. The rearrangement uses TRBV20-1 and TRBJ2-1; TRBD2 aligns across 9 bases. The CDR3 loop spans 14 amino acids. Germline V gene data show CDR1 as DFQATT and CDR2 as SNEGSKA (reference sequence). Losses at the gene ends were 3 bases for V and 3 bases for J; bases not matched to a gene: 3. CDR3 amino acids: CSASSSGDYNEQFF. The CDR3, as DNA: TGCAGTGCTAGTTCTAGCGGGGACTACAATGAGCAGTTCTTC.

This clonotype was picked up many times. V is TRBV24-1 and J is TRBJ2-2; D remains ambiguous. CDR3 length: 13 amino acids. Trimming removed 6 bases at V and 6 bases at J, with 10 bases between. The germline V gene encodes CDR1 KGHDR and CDR2 SFDVKD. The CDR3 loop is CATSSPLSGELFF. CDR3 DNA sequence: TGTGCCACCAGTTCGCCCCTCTCCGGGGAGCTGTTTTTT.

In this sample, this clonotype turned up many times. The chain carries TRBV14 and TRBJ1-6; D is ambiguous. This CDR3 spans 14 amino acids. V was cut by 2 bases and J by 9 bases, with 11 bases left in between. Germline assignment: CDR1 SGHDN and CDR2 FVKESK. CDR3: CASSQYGIGSPLHF. The CDR3 region has the DNA TGTGCCAGCAGCCAATATGGGATAGGTTCACCCCTCCACTTT.

This clonotype was seen repeatedly, ten times or more. V and J are TRBV9 and TRBJ1-4; 10 nucleotides agree with TRBD1. From germline, CDR1 is SGDLS and CDR2 YYNGEE. Trimming cost V 3 bases and J 3 bases; bases outside gene matches: 2. CDR3 length equals 15 residues. CDR3 nucleotide sequence: TGTGCCAGCAGCGAGGGGACAGGGGCTAATGAAAAACTGTTTTTT. It is translated as CASSEGTGANEKLFF.

There are many counts of this clonotype. The chain joins TRBV20-1 to TRBJ1-1; D is uncertain. There are 12 residues in the CDR3. Germline assignment: CDR1 DFQATT and CDR2 SNEGSKA (reference sequence). Deletions cut 3 bases from V and 0 bases from J, with 5 bases between. The CDR3 DNA reads TGCAGTGCTAGTTCCATGAACACTGAAGCTTTCTTT. It encodes CSASSMNTEAFF.

This clonotype appeared many times. The V gene is TRBV7-2, the J gene TRBJ1-6; 7 bases map to TRBD1. Unmatched junction bases numbered 4, after V lost 4 bases and J lost 10 bases. Germline V CDR1 and CDR2: SGHTA, FQGNSA. This CDR3 is built from 13 residues. CDR3 DNA sequence: TGTGCCAGCAGCTCAACAGGGGCCTCACCCCTCCACTTT. Residues: CASSSTGASPLHF. Drawing the rest from reference TRBV7-2 and TRBJ1-6, the complete variable domain is GAGVSQSPSNKVTEKGKDVELRCDPISGHTALYWYRQSLGQGLEFLIYFQGNSAPDKSGLPSDRFSAERTGGSVSTLTIQRTQQEDSAVYLCASSSTGASPLHFGNGTRLTVT.

Ten or more counts support this clonotype. The chain joins TRBV7-2 to TRBJ2-2; maybe TRBD2 (5 bases). The CDR3 is 15 amino acids. CDR1 is SGHTA, CDR2 FQGNSA, per germline. V was trimmed by 5 bases and J by 3 bases, leaving 13 bases between them. In nucleotides, the CDR3 is TGTGCCAGCAGCGGGGTTCGGGGTCACACCGGGGAGCTGTTTTTT. Its protein product is CASSGVRGHTGELFF.